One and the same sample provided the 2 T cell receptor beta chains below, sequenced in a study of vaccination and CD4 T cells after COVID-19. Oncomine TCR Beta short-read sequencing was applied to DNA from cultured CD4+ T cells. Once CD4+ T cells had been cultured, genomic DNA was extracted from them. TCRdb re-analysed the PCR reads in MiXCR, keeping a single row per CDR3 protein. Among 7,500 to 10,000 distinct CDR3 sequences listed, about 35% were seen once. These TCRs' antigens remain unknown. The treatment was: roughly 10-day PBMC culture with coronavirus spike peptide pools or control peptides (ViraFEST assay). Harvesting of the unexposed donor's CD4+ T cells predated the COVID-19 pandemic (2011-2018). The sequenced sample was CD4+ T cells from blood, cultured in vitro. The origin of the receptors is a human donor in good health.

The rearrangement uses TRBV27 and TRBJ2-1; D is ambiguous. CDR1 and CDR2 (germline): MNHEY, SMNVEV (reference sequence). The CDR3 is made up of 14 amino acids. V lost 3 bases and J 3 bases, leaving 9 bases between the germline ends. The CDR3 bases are TGTGCCAGCAGTTTTCCCGGCCGCTACAATGAGCAGTTCTTC. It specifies CASSFPGRYNEQFF.

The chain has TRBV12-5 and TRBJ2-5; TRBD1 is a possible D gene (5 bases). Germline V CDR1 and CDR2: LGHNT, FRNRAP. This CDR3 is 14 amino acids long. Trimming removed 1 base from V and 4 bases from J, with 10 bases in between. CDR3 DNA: TGTGCTAGTGGTTTGGGATCAGGGTTAGAGACCCAGTACTTC. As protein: CASGLGSGLETQYF.